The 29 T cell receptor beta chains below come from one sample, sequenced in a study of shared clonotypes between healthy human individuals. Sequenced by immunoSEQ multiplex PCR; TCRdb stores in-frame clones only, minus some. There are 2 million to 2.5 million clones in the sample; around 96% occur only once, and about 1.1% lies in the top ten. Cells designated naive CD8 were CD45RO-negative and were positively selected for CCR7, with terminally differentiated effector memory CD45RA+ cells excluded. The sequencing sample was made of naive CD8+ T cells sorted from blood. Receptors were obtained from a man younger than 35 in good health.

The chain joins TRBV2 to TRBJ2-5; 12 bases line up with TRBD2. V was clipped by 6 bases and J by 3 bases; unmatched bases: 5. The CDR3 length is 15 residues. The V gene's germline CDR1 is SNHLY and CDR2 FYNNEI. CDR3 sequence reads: CASRRRTSGEETQYF. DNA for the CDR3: TGTGCCAGCAGGCGCCGGACTAGCGGGGAAGAGACCCAGTACTTC.

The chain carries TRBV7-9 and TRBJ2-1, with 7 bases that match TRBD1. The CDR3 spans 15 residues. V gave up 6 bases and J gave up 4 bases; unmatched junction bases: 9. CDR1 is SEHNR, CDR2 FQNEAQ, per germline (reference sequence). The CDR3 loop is CASRSGTELYNEQFF. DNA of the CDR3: TGTGCCAGCAGGTCCGGGACAGAGCTTTACAATGAGCAGTTCTTC.

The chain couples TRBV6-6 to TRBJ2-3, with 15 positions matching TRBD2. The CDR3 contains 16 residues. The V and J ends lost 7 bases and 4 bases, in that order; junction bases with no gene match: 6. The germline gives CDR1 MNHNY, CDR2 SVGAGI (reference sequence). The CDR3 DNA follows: TGTGCCAGCACTCAAGGACTAGCGGGAGGGCCAGATACGCAGTATTTT. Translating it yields CASTQGLAGGPDTQYF.

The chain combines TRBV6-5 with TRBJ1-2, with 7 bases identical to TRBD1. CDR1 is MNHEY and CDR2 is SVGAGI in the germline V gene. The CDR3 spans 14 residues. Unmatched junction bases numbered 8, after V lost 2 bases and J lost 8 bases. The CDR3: CASSYLTGAGGYTF. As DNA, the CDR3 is TGTGCCAGCAGTTACCTTACAGGGGCGGGAGGCTACACCTTC.

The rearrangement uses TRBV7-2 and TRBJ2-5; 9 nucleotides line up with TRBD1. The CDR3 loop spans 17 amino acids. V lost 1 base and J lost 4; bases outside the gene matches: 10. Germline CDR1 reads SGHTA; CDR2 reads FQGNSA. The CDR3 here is CASSLGAGTGFGETQYF. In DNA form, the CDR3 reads TGTGCCAGCAGCTTAGGAGCCGGGACAGGGTTCGGAGAGACCCAGTACTTC. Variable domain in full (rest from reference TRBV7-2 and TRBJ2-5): GAGVSQSPSNKVTEKGKDVELRCDPISGHTALYWYRQSLGQGLEFLIYFQGNSAPDKSGLPSDRFSAERTGGSVSTLTIQRTQQEDSAVYLCASSLGAGTGFGETQYFGPGTRLLVL.

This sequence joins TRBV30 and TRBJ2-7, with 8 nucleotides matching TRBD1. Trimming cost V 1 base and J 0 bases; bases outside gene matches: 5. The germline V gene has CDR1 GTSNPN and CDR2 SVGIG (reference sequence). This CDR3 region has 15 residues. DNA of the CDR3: TGTGCCTGGAGTGGGGGACAGGCCCGCTCCTACGAGCAGTACTTC. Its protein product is CAWSGGQARSYEQYF. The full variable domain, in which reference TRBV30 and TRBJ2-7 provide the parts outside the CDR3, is SQTIHQWPATLVQPVGSPLSLECTVEGTSNPNLYWYRQAAGRGLQLLFYSVGIGQISSEVPQNLSASRPQDRQFILSSKKLLLSDSGFYLCAWSGGQARSYEQYFGPGTRLTVT.

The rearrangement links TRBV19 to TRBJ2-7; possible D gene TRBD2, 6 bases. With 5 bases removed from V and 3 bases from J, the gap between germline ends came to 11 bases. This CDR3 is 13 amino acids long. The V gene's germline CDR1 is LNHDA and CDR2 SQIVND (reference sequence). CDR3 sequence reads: CASSGSGVYEQYF. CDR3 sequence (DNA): TGTGCCAGTAGTGGTAGCGGCGTCTACGAGCAGTACTTC.

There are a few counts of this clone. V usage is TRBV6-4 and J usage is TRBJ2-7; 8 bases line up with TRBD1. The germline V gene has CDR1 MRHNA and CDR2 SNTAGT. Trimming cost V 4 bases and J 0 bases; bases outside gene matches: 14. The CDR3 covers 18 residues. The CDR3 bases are TGTGCCAGCAGTGTCCAAGCATTTGACAGGGGAGTCTCCTACGAGCAGTACTTC. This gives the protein CASSVQAFDRGVSYEQYF.

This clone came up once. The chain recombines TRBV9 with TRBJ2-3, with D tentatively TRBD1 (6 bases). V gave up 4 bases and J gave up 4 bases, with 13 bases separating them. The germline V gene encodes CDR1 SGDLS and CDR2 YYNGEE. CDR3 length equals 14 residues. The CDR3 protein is CASSMTTGADTQYF. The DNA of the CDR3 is TGTGCCAGCAGCATGACGACAGGCGCAGATACGCAGTATTTT.

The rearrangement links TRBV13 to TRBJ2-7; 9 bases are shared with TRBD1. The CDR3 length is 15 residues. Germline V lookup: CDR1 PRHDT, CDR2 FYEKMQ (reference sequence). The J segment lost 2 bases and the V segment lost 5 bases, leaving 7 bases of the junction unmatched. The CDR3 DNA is TGTGCCAGCAGCGGAACAGGGGGCGCTCCCTACGAGCAGTACTTC. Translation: CASSGTGGAPYEQYF. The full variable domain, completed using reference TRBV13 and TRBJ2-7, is AAGVIQSPRHLIKEKRETATLKCYPIPRHDTVYWYQQGPGQDPQFLISFYEKMQSDKGSIPDRFSAQQFSDYHSELNMSSLELGDSALYFCASSGTGGAPYEQYFGPGTRLTVT.

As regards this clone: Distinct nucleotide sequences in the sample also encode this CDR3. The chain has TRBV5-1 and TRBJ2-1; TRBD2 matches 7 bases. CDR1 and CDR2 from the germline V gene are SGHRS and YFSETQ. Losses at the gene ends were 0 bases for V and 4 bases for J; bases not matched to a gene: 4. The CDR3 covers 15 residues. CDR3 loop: CASSLVAGEYNEQFF. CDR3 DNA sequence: TGCGCCAGCAGCTTGGTGGCGGGAGAGTACAATGAGCAGTTCTTC.

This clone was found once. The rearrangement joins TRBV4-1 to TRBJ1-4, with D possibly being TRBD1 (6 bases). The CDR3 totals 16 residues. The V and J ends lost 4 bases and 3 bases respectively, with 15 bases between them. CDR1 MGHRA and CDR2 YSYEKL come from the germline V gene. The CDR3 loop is CASSPWMGAPNEKLFF. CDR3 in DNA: TGCGCCAGCAGCCCCTGGATGGGGGCCCCTAATGAAAAACTGTTTTTT.

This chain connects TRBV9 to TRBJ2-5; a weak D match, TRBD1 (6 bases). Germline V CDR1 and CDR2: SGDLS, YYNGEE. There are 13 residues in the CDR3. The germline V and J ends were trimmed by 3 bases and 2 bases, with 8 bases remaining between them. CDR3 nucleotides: TGTGCCAGCAGCGGGACAGCTCAAGAGACCCAGTACTTC. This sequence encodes CASSGTAQETQYF. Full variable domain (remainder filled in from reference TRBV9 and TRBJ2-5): DSGVTQTPKHLITATGQRVTLRCSPRSGDLSVYWYQQSLDQGLQFLIQYYNGEERAKGNILERFSAQQFPDLHSELNLSSLELGDSALYFCASSGTAQETQYFGPGTRLLVL.

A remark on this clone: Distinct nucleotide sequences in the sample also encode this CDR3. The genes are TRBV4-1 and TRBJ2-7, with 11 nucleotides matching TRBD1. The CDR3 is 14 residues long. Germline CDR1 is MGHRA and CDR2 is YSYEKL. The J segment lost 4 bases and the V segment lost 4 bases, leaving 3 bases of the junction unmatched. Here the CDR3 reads CASSLGQGAYEQYF. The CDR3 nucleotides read TGCGCCAGCAGCCTAGGACAGGGGGCTTACGAGCAGTACTTC.

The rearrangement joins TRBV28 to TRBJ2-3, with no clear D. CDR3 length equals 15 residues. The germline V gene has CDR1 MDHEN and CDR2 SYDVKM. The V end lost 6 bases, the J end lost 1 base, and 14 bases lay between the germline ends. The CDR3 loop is CASSLDGLGTDTQYF. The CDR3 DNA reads TGTGCCAGCAGCCTCGACGGTCTAGGCACAGATACGCAGTATTTT. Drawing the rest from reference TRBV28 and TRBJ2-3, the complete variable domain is DVKVTQSSRYLVKRTGEKVFLECVQDMDHENMFWYRQDPGLGLRLIYFSYDVKMKEKGDIPEGYSVSREKKERFSLILESASTNQTSMYLCASSLDGLGTDTQYFGPGTRLTVL.

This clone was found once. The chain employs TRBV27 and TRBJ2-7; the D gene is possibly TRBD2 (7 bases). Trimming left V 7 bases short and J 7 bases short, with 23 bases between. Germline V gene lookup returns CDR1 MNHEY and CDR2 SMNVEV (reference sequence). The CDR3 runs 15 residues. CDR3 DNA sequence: TGTGCCAGCATCCCCCTCTGGGGGGGCTCGGGAGAGCAGTACTTC. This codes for CASIPLWGGSGEQYF.

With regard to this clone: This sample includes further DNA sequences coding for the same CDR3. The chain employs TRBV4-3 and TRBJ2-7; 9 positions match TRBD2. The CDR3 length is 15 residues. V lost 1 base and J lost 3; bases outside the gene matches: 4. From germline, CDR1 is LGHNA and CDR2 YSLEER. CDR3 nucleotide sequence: TGCGCCAGCAGCCAAGTCCTAGCGGGAAGCTACGAGCAGTACTTC. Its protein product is CASSQVLAGSYEQYF.

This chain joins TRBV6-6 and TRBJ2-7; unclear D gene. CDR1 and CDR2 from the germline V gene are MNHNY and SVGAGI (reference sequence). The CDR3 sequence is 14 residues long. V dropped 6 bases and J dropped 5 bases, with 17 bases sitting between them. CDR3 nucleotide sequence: TGTGCCAGCAGCCTCTCGGGCCCCAGAGACGAGCAGTACTTC. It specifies CASSLSGPRDEQYF.

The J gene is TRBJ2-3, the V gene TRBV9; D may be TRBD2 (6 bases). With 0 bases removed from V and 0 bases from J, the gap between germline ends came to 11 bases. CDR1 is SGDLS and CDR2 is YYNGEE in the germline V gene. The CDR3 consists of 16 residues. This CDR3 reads CASSVGVAESTDTQYF. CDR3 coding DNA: TGTGCCAGCAGCGTAGGCGTAGCGGAGAGCACAGATACGCAGTATTTT.

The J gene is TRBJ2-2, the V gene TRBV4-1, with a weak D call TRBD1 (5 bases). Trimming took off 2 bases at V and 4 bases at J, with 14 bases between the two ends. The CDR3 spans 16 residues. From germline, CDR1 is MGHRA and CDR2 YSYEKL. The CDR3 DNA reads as TGCGCCAGCAGCCAACTACAGGTCTACGGCACCGGGGAGCTGTTTTTT. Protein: CASSQLQVYGTGELFF.

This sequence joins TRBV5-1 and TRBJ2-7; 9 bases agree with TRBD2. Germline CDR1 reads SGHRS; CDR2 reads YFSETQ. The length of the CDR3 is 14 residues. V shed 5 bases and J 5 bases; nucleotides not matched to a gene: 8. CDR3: CASRPSGGYDEQYF. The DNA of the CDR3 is TGCGCCAGCAGGCCCAGCGGGGGGTACGACGAGCAGTACTTC.

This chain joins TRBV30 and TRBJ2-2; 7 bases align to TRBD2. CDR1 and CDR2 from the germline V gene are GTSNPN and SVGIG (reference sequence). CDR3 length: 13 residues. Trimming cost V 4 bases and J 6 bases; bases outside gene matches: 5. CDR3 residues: CAWTWGGAGELFF. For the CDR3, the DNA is TGTGCCTGGACCTGGGGAGGGGCCGGGGAGCTGTTTTTT.

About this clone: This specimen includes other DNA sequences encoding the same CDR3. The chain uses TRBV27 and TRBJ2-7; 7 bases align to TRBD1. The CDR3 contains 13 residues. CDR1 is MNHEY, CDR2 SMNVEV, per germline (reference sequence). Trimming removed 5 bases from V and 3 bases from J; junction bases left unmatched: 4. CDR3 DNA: TGTGCCAGCAGTACCCGGACAGGCTACGAGCAGTACTTC. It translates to CASSTRTGYEQYF.

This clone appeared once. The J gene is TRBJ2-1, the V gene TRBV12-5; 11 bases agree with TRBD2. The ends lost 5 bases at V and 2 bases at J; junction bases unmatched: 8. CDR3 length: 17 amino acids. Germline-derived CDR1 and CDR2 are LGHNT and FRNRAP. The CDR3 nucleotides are TGTGCTAGTGGTCGAGGACTAGCGGGCAATCCCTACAATGAGCAGTTCTTC. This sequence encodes CASGRGLAGNPYNEQFF. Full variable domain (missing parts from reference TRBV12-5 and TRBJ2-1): DARVTQTPRHKVTEMGQEVTMRCQPILGHNTVFWYRQTMMQGLELLAYFRNRAPLDDSGMPKDRFSAEMPDATLATLKIQPSEPRDSAVYFCASGRGLAGNPYNEQFFGPGTRLTVL.

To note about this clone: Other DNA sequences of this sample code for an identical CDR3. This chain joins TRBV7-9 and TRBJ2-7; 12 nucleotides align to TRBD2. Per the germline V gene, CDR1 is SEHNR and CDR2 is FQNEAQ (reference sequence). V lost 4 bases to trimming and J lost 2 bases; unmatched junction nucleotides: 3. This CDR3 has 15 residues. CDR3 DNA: TGTGCCAGCAGCTCCGGACTAGCGGGGACCTACGAGCAGTACTTC. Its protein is CASSSGLAGTYEQYF.

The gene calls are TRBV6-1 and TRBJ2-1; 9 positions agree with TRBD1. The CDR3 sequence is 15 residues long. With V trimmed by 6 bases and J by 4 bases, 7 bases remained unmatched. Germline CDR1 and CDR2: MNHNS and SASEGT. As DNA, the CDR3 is TGTGCCAGCAGATTGGGACAGGGTGGGTACAATGAGCAGTTCTTC. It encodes CASRLGQGGYNEQFF.

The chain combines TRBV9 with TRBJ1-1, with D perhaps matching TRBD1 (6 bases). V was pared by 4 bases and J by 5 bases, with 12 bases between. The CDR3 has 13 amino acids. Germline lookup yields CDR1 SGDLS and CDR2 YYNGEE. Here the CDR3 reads CASSSRGITEAFF. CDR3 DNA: TGTGCCAGCAGCTCGAGGGGGATAACTGAAGCTTTCTTT.

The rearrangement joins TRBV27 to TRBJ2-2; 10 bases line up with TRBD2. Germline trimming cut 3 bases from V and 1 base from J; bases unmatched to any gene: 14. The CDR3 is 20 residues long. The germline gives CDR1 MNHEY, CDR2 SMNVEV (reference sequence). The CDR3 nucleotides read TGTGCCAGCAGTTTCGGCAGGGGAGTACTAGCGGGACTGAACACCGGGGAGCTGTTTTTT. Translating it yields CASSFGRGVLAGLNTGELFF.

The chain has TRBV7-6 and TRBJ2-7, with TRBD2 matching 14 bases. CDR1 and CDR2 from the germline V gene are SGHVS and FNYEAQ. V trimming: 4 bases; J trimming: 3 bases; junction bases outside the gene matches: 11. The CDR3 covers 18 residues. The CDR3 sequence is CASSSPAGLAGVGYEQYF. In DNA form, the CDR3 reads TGTGCCAGCAGCTCCCCCGCGGGACTAGCGGGAGTGGGCTACGAGCAGTACTTC. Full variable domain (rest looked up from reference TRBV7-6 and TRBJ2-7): GAGVSQSPRYKVTKRGQDVALRCDPISGHVSLYWYRQALGQGPEFLTYFNYEAQQDKSGLPNDRFSAERPEGSISTLTIQRTEQRDSAMYRCASSSPAGLAGVGYEQYFGPGTRLTVT.